The 15 T cell receptor beta chains below all came from one sample that was sequenced in a study of identifying expanded T cells in peripheral blood. Method: immunoSEQ multiplex PCR; TCRdb's copy keeps in-frame clones and lacks some. This sample has approximately 80,000 clones; around four fifths occur once, and the top ten carry about 20%. Source material: blood. Every receptor here comes from a person aged 18 to 75 in good health.

The chain links TRBV5-1 to TRBJ2-1; D possibly corresponds to TRBD2 (6 bases). The CDR3 runs 16 residues. In germline, CDR1 is SGHRS, CDR2 YFSETQ. Between the trimmed V and J ends, which lost 1 base and 0 bases, there was a span of 11 bases. The CDR3 region is CASSLSWGGSYNEQFF. The CDR3 bases are TGCGCCAGCAGCTTGAGTTGGGGAGGCTCCTACAATGAGCAGTTCTTC.

The rearrangement links TRBV29-1 to TRBJ2-7, with TRBD1 identical over 8 bases. Germline V gives CDR1 SQVTM, CDR2 ANQGSEA. CDR3 length: 13 amino acids. Unmatched junction bases numbered 9, after V lost 5 bases and J lost 6 bases. The CDR3 sequence: CSVNGQGLREQYF. Here the CDR3 DNA reads TGCAGCGTTAACGGACAGGGCCTCCGCGAGCAGTACTTC.

CDR3 DNA sequence: TGCGCCAGCAGCTTGGACGAGGGGAGCACAGATACGCAGTATTTT. It specifies CASSLDEGSTDTQYF. The gene calls are TRBV5-1 and TRBJ2-3; the D call may be TRBD1 or TRBD2 (5 bases each). The CDR3 length is 15 residues. Between the trimmed V and J ends, which lost 0 bases and 0 bases, there was a span of 8 bases. The germline V gene has CDR1 SGHRS and CDR2 YFSETQ.

V is TRBV28 and J is TRBJ2-7; D gene uncertain. This CDR3 contains 15 residues. In germline, CDR1 is MDHEN, CDR2 SYDVKM. V shed 3 bases and J shed 3 bases, with 15 bases lying between them. CDR3 sequence reads: CASSLESFRYYEQYF. In DNA form, the CDR3 reads TGTGCCAGCAGTTTGGAGTCTTTCAGGTACTACGAGCAGTACTTC.

This chain links TRBV27 with TRBJ2-5; TRBD1 agrees at 9 bases. This CDR3 comprises 16 residues. Germline-derived CDR1 and CDR2 are MNHEY and SMNVEV (reference sequence). Unmatched junction bases numbered 10, after V lost 5 bases and J lost 3 bases. CDR3 amino acids: CASSNLRGQGKETQYF. The CDR3 nucleotides are TGTGCCAGCAGTAACCTCCGGGGACAGGGAAAAGAGACCCAGTACTTC.

The chain carries TRBV28 and TRBJ2-7, with 7 bases that match TRBD2. Germline lookup yields CDR1 MDHEN and CDR2 SYDVKM. V dropped 5 bases and J dropped 2; count of bases not matched to a gene: 9. The CDR3 is 15 residues long. CDR3 loop: CASSPPAGAPYEQYF. For the CDR3, the DNA is TGTGCCAGCAGTCCCCCTGCGGGAGCCCCCTACGAGCAGTACTTC.

The gene calls are TRBV5-4 and TRBJ2-7; D might be TRBD1 or TRBD2, each matching 5 bases. Germline-derived CDR1 and CDR2 are SGHNT and YYREEE (reference sequence). CDR3 length: 16 amino acids. Trimming removed 4 bases from V and 5 bases from J, with 22 bases in between. The CDR3 nucleotides read TGTGCCAGCAGCCGACTGGTCGGGGCAGTTGGGGACGAGCAGTACTTC. It codes for CASSRLVGAVGDEQYF. Supplemented by reference TRBV5-4 and TRBJ2-7, the full variable domain reads ETGVTQSPTHLIKTRGQQVTLRCSSQSGHNTVSWYQQALGQGPQFIFQYYREEENGRGNFPPRFSGLQFPNYSSELNVNALELDDSALYLCASSRLVGAVGDEQYFGPGTRLTVT.

The chain is built from TRBV4-1 and TRBJ2-1; D might be TRBD2 (5 bases). Between the trimmed V and J ends, which lost 2 bases and 2 bases, there was a span of 13 bases. Germline loops: CDR1 MGHRA, CDR2 YSYEKL. CDR3 length: 16 amino acids. The CDR3, as DNA: TGCGCCAGCAGCCAACCGAGGGCAGGAGCCTACAATGAGCAGTTCTTC. Amino acid sequence: CASSQPRAGAYNEQFF.

The chain carries TRBV20-1 and TRBJ1-2; 7 nucleotides match TRBD1. After removal of 5 bases from V and 7 bases from J, the junction contained 4 bases not matched to a gene. CDR1 DFQATT and CDR2 SNEGSKA come from the germline V gene (reference sequence). This CDR3 has 11 amino acids. CDR3 sequence: CSAEGASGYTF. The CDR3 region has the DNA TGCAGTGCTGAGGGGGCCTCTGGCTACACCTTC.

The rearrangement uses TRBV6-1 and TRBJ1-1; tentatively, D is TRBD1 (6 bases). CDR1 MNHNS and CDR2 SASEGT come from the germline V gene. The CDR3 is 12 residues long. Trimming pared 7 bases from V and 5 bases from J, leaving 11 bases between. CDR3 protein: CASTEGGTEAFF. CDR3 DNA sequence: TGTGCCAGCACCGAGGGGGGGACTGAAGCTTTCTTT.

The V gene is TRBV5-6, the J gene TRBJ2-1; 8 nucleotides match TRBD1. J was trimmed by 7 bases and V by 3 bases; bases with no gene match: 12. This CDR3 has 16 amino acids. Germline values: CDR1 SGHDT, CDR2 YYEEEE. In nucleotides, the CDR3 is TGTGCCAGCAGCTCCACCGGGACAGGCATTCAAAATGAGCAGTTCTTC. It specifies CASSSTGTGIQNEQFF.

This rearrangement joins TRBV28 to TRBJ2-3, with TRBD2 matching over 7 bases. Trimming removed 4 bases from V and 4 bases from J; junction bases left unmatched: 14. Germline-derived CDR1 and CDR2 are MDHEN and SYDVKM. This CDR3 region has 17 residues. CDR3 in amino acids: CASSSPTGGPMADTQYF. The CDR3 DNA reads as TGTGCCAGCAGTTCCCCGACGGGAGGTCCCATGGCAGATACGCAGTATTTT.

This chain uses TRBV7-2 with TRBJ2-2; D is unresolved. With 6 bases removed from V and 4 bases from J, the gap between germline ends came to 12 bases. CDR3 length: 14 amino acids. CDR1 and CDR2 from the germline V gene are SGHTA and FQGNSA. The CDR3 protein is CASRRPGATGELFF. The DNA of the CDR3 is TGTGCCAGCAGGCGCCCAGGTGCCACCGGGGAGCTGTTTTTT. Full variable domain (outside the CDR3, taken from reference TRBV7-2 and TRBJ2-2): GAGVSQSPSNKVTEKGKDVELRCDPISGHTALYWYRQSLGQGLEFLIYFQGNSAPDKSGLPSDRFSAERTGGSVSTLTIQRTQQEDSAVYLCASRRPGATGELFFGEGSRLTVL.

The genes are TRBV30 and TRBJ1-1; tentative D call: TRBD1 (5 bases). The CDR3 is made up of 13 amino acids. Looked up from germline, CDR1 is GTSNPN and CDR2 is SVGIG (reference sequence). Trimming shortened V by 4 bases and J by 3 bases, and 12 bases separated the two germline ends. CDR3 nucleotide sequence: TGTGCCTGGATATCCCCGGGACACACTGAAGCTTTCTTT. This gives the protein CAWISPGHTEAFF.

V and J are TRBV15 and TRBJ2-7, with 8 bases lining up with TRBD2. The CDR3 is 13 residues long. The V and J ends lost 6 bases and 2 bases, in that order; junction bases with no gene match: 3. In germline, CDR1 is LNHNV, CDR2 YYDKDF (reference sequence). The CDR3 sequence is CATSTSGAYEQYF. The CDR3 region has the DNA TGTGCCACCAGTACTAGCGGAGCCTACGAGCAGTACTTC.